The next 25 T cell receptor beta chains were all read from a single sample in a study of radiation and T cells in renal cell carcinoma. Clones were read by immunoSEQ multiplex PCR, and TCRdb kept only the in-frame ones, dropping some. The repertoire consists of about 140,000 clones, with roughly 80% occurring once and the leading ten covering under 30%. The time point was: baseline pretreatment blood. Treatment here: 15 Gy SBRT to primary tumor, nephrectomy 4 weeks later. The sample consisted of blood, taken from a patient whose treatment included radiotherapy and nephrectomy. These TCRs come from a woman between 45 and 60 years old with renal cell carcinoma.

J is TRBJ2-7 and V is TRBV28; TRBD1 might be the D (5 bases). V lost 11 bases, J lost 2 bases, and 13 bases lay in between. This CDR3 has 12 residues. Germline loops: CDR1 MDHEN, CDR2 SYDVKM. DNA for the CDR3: TGTGCCGCATCCAGGGCCGCCTACGAGCAGTACTTC. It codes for CAASRAAYEQYF.

CDR3 DNA sequence: TGTGCCAGCAGCCAATACAATCAGCCCCAGCATTTT. Protein product: CASSQYNQPQHF. The V call is TRBV6-5, the J call TRBJ1-5, with D hard to call. V lost 6 bases to trimming and J lost 3 bases, with 6 bases between them. The CDR3 covers 12 residues. Germline CDR1 reads MNHEY; CDR2 reads SVGAGI.

The CDR3 DNA sequence: TGTGCCAGCAGTACGGCTGGGCAGCCCCAGCATTTT. It encodes CASSTAGQPQHF. This chain uses TRBV6-5 with TRBJ1-5, with D hard to call. V lost 5 bases and J 7 bases, leaving 9 bases between the germline ends. Germline lookup yields CDR1 MNHEY and CDR2 SVGAGI. The CDR3 totals 12 residues.

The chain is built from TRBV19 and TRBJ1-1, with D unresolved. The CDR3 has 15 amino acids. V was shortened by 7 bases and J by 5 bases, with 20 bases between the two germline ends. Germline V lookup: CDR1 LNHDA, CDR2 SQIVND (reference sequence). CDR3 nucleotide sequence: TGTGCCAGTACCTTACCGCGGACTGCGAGGACTGAAGCTTTCTTT. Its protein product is CASTLPRTARTEAFF.

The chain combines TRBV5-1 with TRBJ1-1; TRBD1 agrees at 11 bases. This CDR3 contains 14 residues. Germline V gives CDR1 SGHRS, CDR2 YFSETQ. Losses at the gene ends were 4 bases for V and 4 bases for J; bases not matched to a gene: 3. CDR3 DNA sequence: TGCGCCAGCAGCCGCGGGACAGGGGGCACTGAAGCTTTCTTT. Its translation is CASSRGTGGTEAFF.

CDR3 region: CASSPEGATYEQYF. In nucleotides, the CDR3 is TGTGCCAGCAGCCCTGAGGGGGCCACCTACGAGCAGTACTTC. This chain uses TRBV9 with TRBJ2-7; 7 positions match TRBD1. With 4 bases clipped from V and 2 bases from J, the junction kept 6 bases outside the gene matches. This CDR3 contains 14 residues. Germline V gene lookup returns CDR1 SGDLS and CDR2 YYNGEE.

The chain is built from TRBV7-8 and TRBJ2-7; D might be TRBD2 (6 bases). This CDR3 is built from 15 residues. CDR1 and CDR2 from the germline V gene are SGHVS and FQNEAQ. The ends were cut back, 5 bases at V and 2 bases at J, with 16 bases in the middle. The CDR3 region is CASSQWTGETYEQYF. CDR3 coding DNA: TGTGCCAGCAGCCAGTGGACGGGGGAGACCTACGAGCAGTACTTC.

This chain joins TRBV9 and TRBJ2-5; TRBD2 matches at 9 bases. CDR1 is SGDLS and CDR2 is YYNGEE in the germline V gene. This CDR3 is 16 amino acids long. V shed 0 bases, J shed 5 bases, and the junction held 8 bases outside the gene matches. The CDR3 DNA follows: TGTGCCAGCAGCGTAGGTACCCTGGCGGGGGGGGAGACCCAGTACTTC. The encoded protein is CASSVGTLAGGETQYF.

As DNA, the CDR3 is TGTGCCAGCAGCCATAGCGGGAGGTACACCGAGCAGTACTTC. Translating gives CASSHSGRYTEQYF. This chain uses TRBV6-5 with TRBJ2-7; 10 bases match TRBD2. This CDR3 has 14 amino acids. The germline V gene encodes CDR1 MNHEY and CDR2 SVGAGI. Unmatched junction bases numbered 8, after V lost 6 bases and J lost 6 bases.

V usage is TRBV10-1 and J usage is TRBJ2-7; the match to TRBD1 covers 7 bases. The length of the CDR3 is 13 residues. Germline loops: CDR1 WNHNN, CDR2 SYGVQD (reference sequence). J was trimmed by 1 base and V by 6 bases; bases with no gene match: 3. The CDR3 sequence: CASSTTGSYEQYF. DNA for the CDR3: TGCGCCAGCAGCACGACAGGGTCCTACGAGCAGTACTTC.

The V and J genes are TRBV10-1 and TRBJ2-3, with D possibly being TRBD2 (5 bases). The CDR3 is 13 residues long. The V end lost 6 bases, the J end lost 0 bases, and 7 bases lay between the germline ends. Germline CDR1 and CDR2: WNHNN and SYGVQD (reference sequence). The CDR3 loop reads CASRAGSTDTQYF. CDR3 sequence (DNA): TGCGCCAGCAGGGCGGGTAGCACAGATACGCAGTATTTT.

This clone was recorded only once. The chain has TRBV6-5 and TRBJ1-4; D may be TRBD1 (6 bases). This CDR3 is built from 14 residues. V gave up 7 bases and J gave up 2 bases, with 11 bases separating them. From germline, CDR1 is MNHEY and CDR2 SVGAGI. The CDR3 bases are TGTGCCAGCACCCACAGGGCGACTAATGAAAAACTGTTTTTT. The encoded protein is CASTHRATNEKLFF.

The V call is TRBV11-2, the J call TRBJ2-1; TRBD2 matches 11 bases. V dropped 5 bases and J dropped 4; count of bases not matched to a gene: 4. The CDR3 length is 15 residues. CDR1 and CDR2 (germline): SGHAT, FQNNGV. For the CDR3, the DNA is TGTGCCAGCAGCCCGCTAGCGGGAGGTTACAATGAGCAGTTCTTC. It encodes CASSPLAGGYNEQFF.

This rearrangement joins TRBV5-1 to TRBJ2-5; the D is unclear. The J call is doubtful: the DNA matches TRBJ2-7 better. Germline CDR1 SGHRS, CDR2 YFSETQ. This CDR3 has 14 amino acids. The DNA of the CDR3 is TGCGCCAGCAGCCAAGGCCCCGGAAGTCCCGAGCAGTACTTC. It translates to CASSQGPGSPEQYF.

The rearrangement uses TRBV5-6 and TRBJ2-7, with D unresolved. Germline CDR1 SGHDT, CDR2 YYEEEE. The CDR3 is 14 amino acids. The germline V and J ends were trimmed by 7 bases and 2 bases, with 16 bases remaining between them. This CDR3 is CASGIVSLTYEQYF. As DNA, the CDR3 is TGTGCCAGCGGTATAGTGTCTCTAACCTACGAGCAGTACTTC.

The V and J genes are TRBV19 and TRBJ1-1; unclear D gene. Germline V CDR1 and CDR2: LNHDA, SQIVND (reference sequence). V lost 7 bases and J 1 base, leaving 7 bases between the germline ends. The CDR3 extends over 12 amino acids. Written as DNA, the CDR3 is TGTGCCAGTATACGGAGGAACACTGAAGCTTTCTTT. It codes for CASIRRNTEAFF. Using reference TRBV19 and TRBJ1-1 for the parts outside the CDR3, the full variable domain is DGGITQSPKYLFRKEGQNVTLSCEQNLNHDAMYWYRQDPGQGLRLIYYSQIVNDFQKGDIAEGYSVSREKKESFPLTVTSAQKNPTAFYLCASIRRNTEAFFGQGTRLTVV.

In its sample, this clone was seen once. In nucleotides, the CDR3 is TGTGCCAGCACCCGGAGGGGATTGCACTATGGCTACACCTTC. Translating gives CASTRRGLHYGYTF. The chain is built from TRBV7-2 and TRBJ1-2; weak D call: TRBD1 (5 bases). Germline V gene sequence: CDR1 SGHTA, CDR2 FQGNSA. Trimming shortened V by 7 bases and J by 3 bases, and 15 bases separated the two germline ends. The CDR3 contains 14 residues.

The CDR3 nucleotides are TGTGCCAGCAGCTTGGGCCTCTCTAGCACAGATACGCAGTATTTT. Residues: CASSLGLSSTDTQYF. The chain links TRBV5-6 to TRBJ2-3; D remains ambiguous. With 0 bases removed from V and 0 bases from J, the gap between germline ends came to 8 bases. Per germline, CDR1 SGHDT and CDR2 YYEEEE. The length of the CDR3 is 15 residues.

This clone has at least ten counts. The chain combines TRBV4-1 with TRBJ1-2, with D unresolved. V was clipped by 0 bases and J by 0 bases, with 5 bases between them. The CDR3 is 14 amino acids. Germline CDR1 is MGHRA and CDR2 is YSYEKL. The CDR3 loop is CASSQEGANYGYTF. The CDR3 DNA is TGCGCCAGCAGCCAAGAAGGCGCTAACTATGGCTACACCTTC.

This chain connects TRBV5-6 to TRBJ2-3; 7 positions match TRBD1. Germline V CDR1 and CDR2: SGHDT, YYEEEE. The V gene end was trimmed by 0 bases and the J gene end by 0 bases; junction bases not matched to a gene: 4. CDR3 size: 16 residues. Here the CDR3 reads CASSLGGTASTDTQYF. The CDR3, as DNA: TGTGCCAGCAGCTTGGGTGGGACAGCTAGCACAGATACGCAGTATTTT.

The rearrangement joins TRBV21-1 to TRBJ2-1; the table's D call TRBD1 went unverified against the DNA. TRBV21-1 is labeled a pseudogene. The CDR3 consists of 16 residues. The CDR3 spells CASSHRHRGFYNEQFF. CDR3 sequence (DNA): TGTGCCAGCAGCCACAGGCACAGGGGGTTCTACAATGAGCAGTTCTTC.

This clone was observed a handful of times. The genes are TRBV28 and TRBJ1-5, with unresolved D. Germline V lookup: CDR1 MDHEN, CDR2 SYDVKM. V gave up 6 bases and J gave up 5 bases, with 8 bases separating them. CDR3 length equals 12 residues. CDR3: CASSVGDQPQHF. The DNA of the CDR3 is TGTGCCAGCAGCGTAGGTGATCAGCCCCAGCATTTT.

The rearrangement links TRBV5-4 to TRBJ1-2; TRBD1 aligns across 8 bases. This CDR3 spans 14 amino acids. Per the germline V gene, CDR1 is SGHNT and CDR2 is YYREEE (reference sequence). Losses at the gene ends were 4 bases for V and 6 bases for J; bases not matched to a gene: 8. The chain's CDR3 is CASSQETGGNGYTF. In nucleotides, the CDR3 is TGTGCCAGCAGCCAGGAAACAGGGGGAAATGGCTACACCTTC. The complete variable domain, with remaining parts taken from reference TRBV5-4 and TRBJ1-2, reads ETGVTQSPTHLIKTRGQQVTLRCSSQSGHNTVSWYQQALGQGPQFIFQYYREEENGRGNFPPRFSGLQFPNYSSELNVNALELDDSALYLCASSQETGGNGYTFGSGTRLTVV.

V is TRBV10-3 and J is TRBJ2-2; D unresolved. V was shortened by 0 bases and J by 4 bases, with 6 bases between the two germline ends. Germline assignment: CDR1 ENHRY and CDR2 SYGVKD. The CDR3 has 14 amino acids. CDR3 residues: CAISESPATGELFF. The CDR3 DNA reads TGTGCCATCAGTGAGTCTCCGGCCACCGGGGAGCTGTTTTTT.

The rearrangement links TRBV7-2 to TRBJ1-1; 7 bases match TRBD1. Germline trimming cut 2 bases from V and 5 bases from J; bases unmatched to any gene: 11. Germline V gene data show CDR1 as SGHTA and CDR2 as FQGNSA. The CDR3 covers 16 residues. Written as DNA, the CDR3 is TGTGCCAGCAGCTTAACAGGGGTTTACGCGGGGACTGAAGCTTTCTTT. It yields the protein CASSLTGVYAGTEAFF.